This T cell receptor (beta chain) was retrieved from a study of shared clonotypes between healthy human individuals. Looking at the study overall: The donor pool was made up of two women and three men aged 18 to 49.

Sorted-subset replicate PCR reactions contained roughly 190 ng DNA, corresponding to approximately 30,000 T cell genomes. Assay used: immunoSEQ multiplex PCR; TCRdb lists only in-frame clones, some missing. Of 2 million to 2.5 million clones in the sample, around 95% are singletons; the top ten hold about 0.13%. Source material: naive CD4+ T cells sorted from blood. Noted subset: CD45RA+ positively selected. The TCR was taken from a man aged 18 to 30 in good health.

In nucleotides, the CDR3 is TGCAGTGCGGGTCGGGACACGAAAGCTTTCTTT. Translated, it gives CSAGRDTKAFF. The rearrangement joins TRBV20-1 to TRBJ1-1, with D perhaps matching TRBD1 (6 bases). This CDR3 has 11 amino acids. The germline CDR1 and CDR2 sequences are DFQATT and SNEGSKA (reference sequence). The V and J ends lost 6 bases and 9 bases respectively, with 14 bases between them.